This TCR beta chain came from a study of blood T cell repertoires in COVID-19. Study background: Sites across the United States, Italy and Spain contributed samples from acute and convalescent COVID-19. In each case, the material was cDNA or gDNA derived from T cells, B-cell-depleted T cells, or PBMCs.

Between the trimmed V and J ends, which lost 8 bases and 5 bases, there was a span of 15 bases. There are 14 residues in the CDR3. Per germline, CDR1 MNHEY and CDR2 SVGAGI. The authors' processing: Cell counts per sample came from amplifying reference gene primers. The data were produced by immunoSEQ multiplex PCR, yet TCRdb's version contains in-frame clones alone and is incomplete. The V and J calls and clone size are taken from that table; D and trimming were inferred from the DNA. In the table there are approximately 210,000 clones, approximately 81% of which are singletons. This TCR was sampled from a human donor in a cohort sampled during active COVID-19. Sequenced sample: peripheral blood. V is TRBV6-5 and J is TRBJ2-2; D might be TRBD1 (7 bases). The DNA of the CDR3 is TGTGCCAGCTTGCCAGGGGGGAAGACCGGGGAGCTGTTTTTT. Its protein product is CASLPGGKTGELFF.